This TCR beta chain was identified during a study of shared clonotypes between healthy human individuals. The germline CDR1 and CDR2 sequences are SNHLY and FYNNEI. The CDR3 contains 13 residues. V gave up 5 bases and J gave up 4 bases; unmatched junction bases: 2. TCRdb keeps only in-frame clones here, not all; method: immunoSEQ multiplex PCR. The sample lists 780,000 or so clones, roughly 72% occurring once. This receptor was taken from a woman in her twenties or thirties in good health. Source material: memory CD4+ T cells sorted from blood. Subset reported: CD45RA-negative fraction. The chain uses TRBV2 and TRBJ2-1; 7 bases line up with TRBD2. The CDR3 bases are TGTGCCAGCAGTCTAGCGGTTTACAATGAGCAGTTCTTC. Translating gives CASSLAVYNEQFF. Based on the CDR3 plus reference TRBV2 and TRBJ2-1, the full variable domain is EPEVTQTPSHQVTQMGQEVILRCVPISNHLYFYWYRQILGQKVEFLVSFYNNEISEKSEIFDDQFSVERPDGSNFTLKIRSTKLEDSAMYFCASSLAVYNEQFFGPGTRLTVL.